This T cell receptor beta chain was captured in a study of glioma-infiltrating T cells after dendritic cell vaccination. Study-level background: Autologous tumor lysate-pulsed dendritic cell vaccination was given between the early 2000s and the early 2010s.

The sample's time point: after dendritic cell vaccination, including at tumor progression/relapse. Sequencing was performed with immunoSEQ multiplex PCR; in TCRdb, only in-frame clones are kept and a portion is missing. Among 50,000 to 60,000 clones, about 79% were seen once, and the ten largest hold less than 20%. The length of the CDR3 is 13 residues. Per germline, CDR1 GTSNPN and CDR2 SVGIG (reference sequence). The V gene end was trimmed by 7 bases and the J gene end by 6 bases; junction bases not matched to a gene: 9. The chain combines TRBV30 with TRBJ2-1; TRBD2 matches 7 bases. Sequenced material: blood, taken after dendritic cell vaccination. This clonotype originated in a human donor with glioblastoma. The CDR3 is CALDGLVPNEQFF. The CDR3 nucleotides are TGTGCCTTAGATGGACTAGTCCCCAATGAGCAGTTCTTC.